The clone carrying this TCR beta chain was counted many times. Its antigen remains unidentified. TCRdb re-analysed the 5' RACE reads in MiXCR, keeping a single row per CDR3 protein. Of about 700,000 distinct CDR3 sequences in the sample, 5.5% to 7.5% were seen once. Trimming removed 1 base from V and 2 bases from J; junction bases left unmatched: 7. Germline loops: CDR1 SGHAT, CDR2 FQNNGV. This CDR3 region has 17 residues. This sample is part of a study of identical twins. Points from the study as a whole: Beta out-of-frame sequences showed weaker excess sharing between twins. Possibly, invariant MAIT and iNKT cells partly confounded zero-insertion analyses. Out-of-frame alpha sequences common to twins were enriched for low generation probability.

Sequenced material: naive T cells sorted from blood. This TCR was recovered from a man younger than 30 in good health. This chain connects TRBV11-2 to TRBJ2-3; 9 nucleotides agree with TRBD2. CDR3 in DNA: TGTGCCAGCAGCTTAGTGGGTCTAGCGGGACTCACAGATACGCAGTATTTT. Its translation is CASSLVGLAGLTDTQYF.